The 20 T cell receptor beta chains below were found in one sample sequenced in a study of identical twins. TCRdb passed the 5' RACE reads through MiXCR, listing each CDR3 protein once. The data hold approximately 500,000 distinct CDR3 sequences, with 24% observed a single time. A further study also used this sample, focusing on T cells expressing NK-cell markers.

The sequenced sample consisted of CD4+ T cells sorted from blood. The receptors derive from a woman under 30 in good health.

This clonotype appeared many times. The V and J genes are TRBV11-2 and TRBJ2-5; TRBD1 agrees at 7 bases. The CDR3 covers 13 residues. Trimming took 0 bases from V and 5 from J; bases not matched to a gene: 0. Germline V gene lookup returns CDR1 SGHAT and CDR2 FQNNGV. The CDR3 region has the DNA TGTGCCAGCAGCTTAGACAGGGGGGAGACCCAGTACTTC. It is translated as CASSLDRGETQYF.

This clonotype has more than one count but fewer than ten. V usage is TRBV12-3 or TRBV12-4 and J usage is TRBJ1-1, with 7 bases fitting TRBD1. The junction had 8 bases not matched to a gene; V was cut back by 6 bases and J by 1 base. This CDR3 has 15 amino acids. CDR3 sequence: CASRPNRGENTEAFF. As DNA, the CDR3 is TGTGCCAGCAGACCCAACAGGGGCGAGAACACTGAAGCTTTCTTT.

The V call is TRBV18, the J call TRBJ2-1, with D unclear. CDR1 is KGHSH and CDR2 is LQKENI in the germline V gene. The CDR3 is made up of 14 amino acids. The V and J ends lost 6 bases and 8 bases respectively, with 17 bases between them. The CDR3 sequence: CASSDASTNDEQFF. In DNA, the CDR3 is TGTGCCAGCTCGGACGCGTCCACAAACGATGAGCAGTTCTTC.

This clonotype has just a few counts. The CDR3 reads CASSLEGVRGDTQYF. The CDR3 DNA sequence: TGCGCCAGCAGCTTGGAGGGTGTAAGGGGGGATACGCAGTATTTT. The rearrangement uses TRBV5-1 and TRBJ2-3; the D gene is possibly TRBD1 (6 bases). This CDR3 is built from 15 residues. CDR1 and CDR2 from the germline V gene are SGHRS and YFSETQ. The ends were cut back, 0 bases at V and 6 bases at J, with 14 bases in the middle.

The chain combines TRBV10-3 with TRBJ2-2; weak D call: TRBD2 (5 bases). CDR3 size: 15 residues. The ends were cut back, 5 bases at V and 0 bases at J, with 10 bases in the middle. Germline CDR1 reads ENHRY; CDR2 reads SYGVKD. DNA for the CDR3: TGTGCCATCAGTAGGGAGCGGACGAACACCGGGGAGCTGTTTTTT. Its protein is CAISRERTNTGELFF.

V gene TRBV9 combines with J gene TRBJ1-3; possibly TRBD1 for D (5 bases). From germline, CDR1 is SGDLS and CDR2 YYNGEE. This CDR3 contains 16 residues. V lost 0 bases to trimming and J lost 0 bases, with 10 bases between them. The CDR3 region is CASSVVEGPSGNTIYF. DNA of the CDR3: TGTGCCAGCAGCGTAGTGGAGGGACCCTCTGGAAACACCATATATTTT.

The chain joins TRBV12-3 or TRBV12-4 to TRBJ2-1; possibly TRBD1 or TRBD2 for D (5 bases each). Trimming removed 6 bases at V and 9 bases at J, with 12 bases between. This CDR3 contains 12 residues. The CDR3 loop is CASSRGTSEQFF. In DNA, the CDR3 is TGTGCCAGCAGCCGAGGGACCAGTGAGCAGTTCTTC.

The table lists this clonotype with a few counts. The CDR3 DNA reads as TGTGCCAGCAGCGTAGTGGGGGGCCCAACTGAAGCTTTCTTT. Protein product: CASSVVGGPTEAFF. The chain recombines TRBV9 with TRBJ1-1, with D possibly being TRBD1 (6 bases). V lost 0 bases and J lost 5, with 11 bases in between. The CDR3 has 14 residues. Germline V gene data show CDR1 as SGDLS and CDR2 as YYNGEE.

CDR3 nucleotides: TGTGCCAGCAGTTTCGGTTCGACGGGGGGGCGTTCAGATACGCAGTATTTT. Its protein product is CASSFGSTGGRSDTQYF. The chain uses TRBV12-3 or TRBV12-4 and TRBJ2-3; 8 nucleotides line up with TRBD2. The ends lost 3 bases at V and 4 bases at J; junction bases unmatched: 12. The CDR3 runs to 17 residues.

This chain links TRBV7-2 with TRBJ2-7, with D hard to call. This CDR3 has 13 residues. With 3 bases removed from V and 7 bases from J, the gap between germline ends came to 13 bases. The germline V gene encodes CDR1 SGHTA and CDR2 FQGNSA. CDR3 region: CASSLARPLEQYF. For the CDR3, the DNA is TGTGCCAGCAGCTTGGCCCGGCCTCTGGAGCAGTACTTC.

The sample holds a few counts of this clonotype. This rearrangement joins TRBV20-1 to TRBJ1-3, with D possibly matching TRBD1 (6 bases). Germline loops: CDR1 DFQATT, CDR2 SNEGSKA (reference sequence). The CDR3 covers 14 residues. V dropped 0 bases and J dropped 3 bases, with 9 bases sitting between them. The CDR3 DNA sequence: TGCAGTGCTAGAGAGGGGGCGGGTGGAAACACCATATATTTT. Translating gives CSAREGAGGNTIYF.

The chain is built from TRBV7-2 and TRBJ2-1, with TRBD2 matching 9 bases. Trimming removed 5 bases from V and 12 bases from J; junction bases left unmatched: 11. This CDR3 is 14 amino acids long. CDR1 is SGHTA and CDR2 is FQGNSA in the germline V gene. The CDR3 DNA is TGTGCCAGCAGCCCTCAGGTAGCGGGAGTTGCGCAGTTCTTC. Its protein is CASSPQVAGVAQFF.

The genes are TRBV9 and TRBJ2-1; D perhaps matches TRBD2 (6 bases). Germline lookup yields CDR1 SGDLS and CDR2 YYNGEE. V lost 1 base to trimming and J lost 4 bases, with 9 bases between them. The CDR3 has 14 amino acids. In DNA, the CDR3 is TGTGCCAGCAGCGTAACCGGGACTTACAATGAGCAGTTCTTC. As protein: CASSVTGTYNEQFF. Combining the CDR3 with reference TRBV9 and TRBJ2-1 gives the whole variable domain DSGVTQTPKHLITATGQRVTLRCSPRSGDLSVYWYQQSLDQGLQFLIQYYNGEERAKGNILERFSAQQFPDLHSELNLSSLELGDSALYFCASSVTGTYNEQFFGPGTRLTVL.

This clonotype was observed a few times. The chain combines TRBV4-2 with TRBJ2-5, with unresolved D. Trimming took 0 bases from V and 5 from J, leaving 13 bases between them. Per germline, CDR1 LGHNA and CDR2 YNFKEQ. The CDR3 runs 15 residues. DNA of the CDR3: TGTGCCAGCAGCCAAGAGGCGGTCCTCCGGGAGACCCAGTACTTC. Encoded protein: CASSQEAVLRETQYF.

This clonotype has a handful of counts. The chain couples TRBV6-5 to TRBJ2-7; TRBD1 is a possible D gene (6 bases). The germline CDR1 and CDR2 sequences are MNHEY and SVGAGI. Trimming took 0 bases from V and 2 from J, leaving 14 bases between them. The CDR3 contains 16 residues. The CDR3 nucleotides are TGTGCCAGCAGTTACTCTAGAGCAGGGGCGGCCTACGAGCAGTACTTC. Translating it yields CASSYSRAGAAYEQYF.

The chain links TRBV3-1 to TRBJ2-1; 7 bases map to TRBD2. V lost 2 bases, J lost 7 bases, and 8 bases stayed unmatched. CDR3 size: 15 residues. Germline assignment: CDR1 LGHDT and CDR2 YNNKEL (reference sequence). Here the CDR3 reads CASSQTGGPRNEQFF. CDR3 in DNA: TGTGCCAGCAGCCAAACGGGGGGACCGCGGAATGAGCAGTTCTTC.

This clonotype showed up just once. The chain employs TRBV2 and TRBJ2-3; TRBD2 might be the D (6 bases). Between the trimmed V and J ends, which lost 7 bases and 1 base, there was a span of 12 bases. Germline V lookup: CDR1 SNHLY, CDR2 FYNNEI. CDR3 size: 14 residues. The CDR3, as DNA: TGTGCCAGCAAAAGGGGCGGGGGCACAGATACGCAGTATTTT. Its protein is CASKRGGGTDTQYF.

This sequence joins TRBV12-3 or TRBV12-4 and TRBJ1-2; D is unresolved. Trimming pared 4 bases from V and 8 bases from J, leaving 14 bases between. The CDR3 spans 13 residues. DNA of the CDR3: TGTGCCAGCAGTTCCTCCGGCGAGGTAGGCTACACCTTC. It translates to CASSSSGEVGYTF.

The V call is TRBV5-1, the J call TRBJ1-1; D uncertain. The CDR3 loop spans 13 amino acids. Germline V gene data show CDR1 as SGHRS and CDR2 as YFSETQ. The ends were cut back, 2 bases at V and 5 bases at J, with 10 bases in the middle. The CDR3 nucleotides read TGCGCCAGCAGCTTTTTTGGTCAGACTGAAGCTTTCTTT. It is translated as CASSFFGQTEAFF. Full variable domain (remainder filled in from reference TRBV5-1 and TRBJ1-1): KAGVTQTPRYLIKTRGQQVTLSCSPISGHRSVSWYQQTPGQGLQFLFEYFSETQRNKGNFPGRFSGRQFSNSRSEMNVSTLELGDSALYLCASSFFGQTEAFFGQGTRLTVV.

This sequence joins TRBV5-1 and TRBJ2-3; TRBD1 matches at 7 bases. CDR1 is SGHRS, CDR2 YFSETQ, per germline. V dropped 4 bases and J dropped 1; count of bases not matched to a gene: 6. The length of the CDR3 is 15 residues. Here the CDR3 reads CASSIRQGRTDTQYF. CDR3 DNA: TGCGCCAGCAGCATTAGACAGGGACGCACAGATACGCAGTATTTT.